A single sample is the source of the 2 T cell receptor beta chains below, sequenced in a study of tissue T cells after allogeneic stem cell transplantation. Libraries were prepared by immunoSEQ multiplex PCR; TCRdb keeps only in-frame clonotypes and omits some of them. The sample lists around 1,300 clones; about three fifths were seen once. The time point was: mouse harvest day 7 after allogeneic transplant. The graft held 10^6 splenic CD5+ T cells and 10^7 T-cell-depleted bone marrow cells. What was sequenced was liver tissue. The receptors were sampled from a female BALB/c mouse given C57BL/6 T cells with graft-versus-host disease after an allogeneic hematopoietic cell transplant.

A word on this clone: Gene and germline names: mouse. The CDR3 end lies 1 residue beyond the end of the read and is filled in from the germline J gene. This sequence joins TRBV29 and TRBJ1-2, with 9 bases lining up with TRBD1. From germline, CDR1 is MSHET and CDR2 SYDVDS. The CDR3 spans 14 residues. With V trimmed by 6 bases and J by 2 bases, 4 bases remained unmatched. The CDR3 bases that were read are TGTGCTAGCAGCCTCGGACAGGGGAACTCCGACTACACC. Protein: CASSLGQGNSDYT. The full-length CDR3 reads as CASSLGQGNSDYTF.

A word on this clone: Genes and germline come from the mouse. From the germline J gene comes the end of the CDR3, since the read stops 1 residue before it. The chain recombines TRBV26 with TRBJ1-2; D gene unclear. This CDR3 is 12 amino acids long. From germline, CDR1 is KGHPV and CDR2 FQNQEV (reference sequence). Trimming removed 2 bases at V and 3 bases at J, with 4 bases between. CDR3 protein: CASSLRYSDYTF. Incomplete CDR3 DNA: TGTGCCAGCAGTCTGAGGTACTCCGACTACACC. Drawing the rest from reference TRBV26 and TRBJ1-2, the complete variable domain is NSKVIQTPRYLVKGQGQKAKMRCIPEKGHPVVFWYQQNKNNEFKFLINFQNQEVLQQIDMTEKRFSAECPSNSPCSLEIQSSEAGDSALYLCASSLRYSDYTFGSGTRLLVI.